These 25 T cell receptor beta chains share one sample of origin, sequenced in a study of chemoradiotherapy in HPV16-positive cancers. Assay used: immunoSEQ multiplex PCR; TCRdb lists only in-frame clones, some missing. The data hold 8,000 to 9,000 clones, with approximately 91% observed a single time. The source material was blood, sampled from a patient who underwent chemoradiotherapy. These receptors originate from a human donor with HPV-associated anogenital cancer.

The chain employs TRBV30 and TRBJ1-1, with D perhaps TRBD1 (5 bases). The CDR3 is 12 amino acids. Germline CDR1 GTSNPN, CDR2 SVGIG (reference sequence). Deletions cut 3 bases from V and 7 bases from J, with 12 bases between. Written as DNA, the CDR3 is TGTGCCTGGAGCCGGGACGGATATGAAGCTTTCTTT. It yields the protein CAWSRDGYEAFF.

The V call is TRBV27, the J call TRBJ1-2; D ambiguous. The CDR3 has 12 residues. Trimming pared 6 bases from V and 8 bases from J, leaving 13 bases between. Germline V gives CDR1 MNHEY, CDR2 SMNVEV (reference sequence). The CDR3 loop reads CASSPTSGGYTF. DNA for the CDR3: TGTGCCAGCAGCCCTACTTCGGGAGGCTACACCTTC.

The J gene is TRBJ2-5, the V gene TRBV18; D remains unclear. The CDR3 has 13 residues. Per the germline V gene, CDR1 is KGHSH and CDR2 is LQKENI. The V gene lost 3 bases and the J gene lost 5 bases, with 10 bases spanning the gap. As DNA, the CDR3 is TGTGCCAGCTCACCTCGAGCCAGGGAGACCCAGTACTTC. This codes for CASSPRARETQYF.

This clone appeared a single time. The V gene is TRBV19, the J gene TRBJ2-3, with D perhaps matching TRBD2 (7 bases). The CDR3 is made up of 15 amino acids. The V gene's germline CDR1 is LNHDA and CDR2 SQIVND (reference sequence). The V and J ends lost 5 bases and 4 bases respectively, with 16 bases between them. Here the CDR3 reads CASSPGGAFADTQYF. The CDR3 DNA is TGTGCCAGTAGTCCGGGGGGCGCCTTCGCAGATACGCAGTATTTT.

V and J are TRBV27 and TRBJ2-7, with D possibly matching TRBD1 (5 bases). The CDR3 sequence is 12 residues long. From germline, CDR1 is MNHEY and CDR2 SMNVEV (reference sequence). V shed 7 bases and J shed 5 bases, with 12 bases lying between them. The chain's CDR3 is CASKTVGDEQYF. For the CDR3, the DNA is TGTGCCAGCAAGACTGTAGGGGACGAGCAGTACTTC.

This clone was observed once. The V and J genes are TRBV2 and TRBJ1-2; a weak D match, TRBD1 (5 bases). The CDR3 loop spans 13 amino acids. V was trimmed by 7 bases and J by 2 bases, leaving 11 bases between them. CDR1 is SNHLY and CDR2 is FYNNEI in the germline V gene. CDR3 in amino acids: CASTRTTNYGYTF. For the CDR3, the DNA is TGTGCCAGCACAAGGACAACCAACTATGGCTACACCTTC.

This clone has a single count. V usage is TRBV7-2 and J usage is TRBJ2-1; unclear D gene. Trimming took 5 bases from V and 7 from J, leaving 12 bases between them. Germline CDR1 SGHTA, CDR2 FQGNSA. CDR3 length: 13 residues. The CDR3 coding sequence is TGTGCCAGCAGCCTAGATCAGCTTAATGAGCAGTTCTTC. It codes for CASSLDQLNEQFF.

V is TRBV29-1 and J is TRBJ1-2; no reliable D call. This CDR3 is 13 amino acids long. Germline CDR1 and CDR2: SQVTM and ANQGSEA. The V end lost 3 bases, the J end lost 6 bases, and 14 bases lay between the germline ends. CDR3 DNA sequence: TGCAGCGTTGATCGAATTTATGGAGATGGCTACACCTTC. Its protein product is CSVDRIYGDGYTF.

In this sample, this clone turned up a few times. One junction end does not reproduce the germline sequence, and a read error may be involved. The V gene is TRBV6-1, the J gene TRBJ1-1, with 7 bases fitting TRBD1. This CDR3 has 9 residues. CDR1 and CDR2 (germline): MNHNS, SASEGT. CDR3 protein: CAGGTEAFF. CDR3 DNA sequence: TGCGCAGGGGGCACTGAAGCTTTCTTT.

The chain has TRBV19 and TRBJ1-2, with a possible D match to TRBD1 (5 bases). The CDR3 totals 13 residues. The germline CDR1 and CDR2 sequences are LNHDA and SQIVND (reference sequence). V was pared by 6 bases and J by 3 bases, with 11 bases between. The CDR3, as DNA: TGTGCCAGTAGGGGGCGAGGGGACTATGGCTACACCTTC. Protein: CASRGRGDYGYTF.

V and J are TRBV6-1 and TRBJ1-1; D perhaps matches TRBD1 (6 bases). From germline, CDR1 is MNHNS and CDR2 SASEGT. Trimming removed 8 bases from V and 1 base from J, with 8 bases in between. The CDR3 covers 12 residues. In DNA, the CDR3 is TGTGCCAGCCTCAGGGGGAACACTGAAGCTTTCTTT. It yields the protein CASLRGNTEAFF.

This clone rates as large. This rearrangement joins TRBV5-6 to TRBJ1-2; D is possibly TRBD1 (5 bases). The length of the CDR3 is 15 residues. The germline V gene has CDR1 SGHDT and CDR2 YYEEEE. V was cut by 0 bases and J by 6 bases, with 15 bases left in between. DNA for the CDR3: TGTGCCAGCAGCTTGGAGGGGCTTTATATCGATGGCTACACCTTC. It is translated as CASSLEGLYIDGYTF.

The chain joins TRBV7-2 to TRBJ1-2, with D hard to call. V was pared by 5 bases and J by 7 bases, with 20 bases between. CDR3 length: 15 amino acids. Germline V gives CDR1 SGHTA, CDR2 FQGNSA. DNA of the CDR3: TGTGCCAGCAGCCGAGTCGGCGACCGCGTCGGTGGCTACACCTTC. Its protein is CASSRVGDRVGGYTF.

The rearrangement joins TRBV4-1 to TRBJ1-1, with D unclear. The CDR3 runs to 16 residues. Trimming took off 1 base at V and 4 bases at J, with 16 bases between the two ends. Per the germline V gene, CDR1 is MGHRA and CDR2 is YSYEKL. The chain's CDR3 is CASSQVAGSWRTEAFF. The CDR3 DNA follows: TGCGCCAGCAGCCAAGTCGCGGGATCATGGCGCACTGAAGCTTTCTTT.

The chain recombines TRBV14 with TRBJ1-1, with 10 positions matching TRBD1. The CDR3 has 13 residues. The J segment lost 8 bases and the V segment lost 4 bases, leaving 4 bases of the junction unmatched. Germline V gives CDR1 SGHDN, CDR2 FVKESK. Here the CDR3 DNA reads TGTGCCAGCAGCCTCGACAGGGGGCAGGAAGCTTTCTTT. Translated: CASSLDRGQEAFF.

V usage is TRBV20-1 and J usage is TRBJ1-1; no clear D. Germline-derived CDR1 and CDR2 are DFQATT and SNEGSKA (reference sequence). There are 11 residues in the CDR3. The germline V and J ends were trimmed by 6 bases and 1 base, with 6 bases remaining between them. The DNA for the CDR3 is TGCAGTGCCGAGGAGAACACTGAAGCTTTCTTT. Translating gives CSAEENTEAFF.

The chain combines TRBV29-1 with TRBJ1-2; D may be TRBD1 (5 bases). The V gene lost 4 bases and the J gene lost 3 bases, with 9 bases spanning the gap. Germline CDR1 and CDR2: SQVTM and ANQGSEA. CDR3 length equals 12 residues. The CDR3 loop reads CSVVEGHYGYTF. CDR3 coding DNA: TGCAGCGTTGTAGAGGGGCACTATGGCTACACCTTC.

The V gene is TRBV5-6, the J gene TRBJ2-5, with 7 bases matching TRBD1. CDR3 size: 14 residues. The V segment lost 1 base and the J segment 3 bases; nucleotides outside the gene matches: 3. Looked up from germline, CDR1 is SGHDT and CDR2 is YYEEEE. The CDR3 loop reads CASSLKGAEETQYF. The CDR3 DNA is TGTGCCAGCAGCTTGAAGGGGGCGGAAGAGACCCAGTACTTC.

The genes are TRBV19 and TRBJ1-1; a weak D match, TRBD1 (5 bases). Germline CDR1 LNHDA, CDR2 SQIVND (reference sequence). V lost 6 bases and J lost 0, with 14 bases in between. The CDR3 length is 15 residues. Written as DNA, the CDR3 is TGTGCCAGTAGCGTCGAACGGGGGATGAACACTGAAGCTTTCTTT. Translated, it gives CASSVERGMNTEAFF.

This clone has only a few counts. The rearrangement joins TRBV30 to TRBJ2-5; D may be TRBD1 (6 bases). The CDR3 consists of 15 residues. The germline gives CDR1 GTSNPN, CDR2 SVGIG (reference sequence). V dropped 1 base and J dropped 2 bases, with 14 bases sitting between them. This CDR3 reads CAWSDGQTMQETQYF. CDR3 in DNA: TGTGCCTGGAGTGATGGACAGACAATGCAAGAGACCCAGTACTTC.

This clone was observed a handful of times. CDR3 in amino acids: CASSPIAYEQYF. The CDR3 DNA reads as TGTGCCAGCAGCCCGATTGCTTACGAGCAGTACTTC. V is TRBV14 and J is TRBJ2-7, with no clear D. The CDR3 is 12 residues long. Looked up from germline, CDR1 is SGHDN and CDR2 is FVKESK. V lost 4 bases, J lost 4 bases, and 8 bases lay in between. Filled out from reference TRBV14 and TRBJ2-7, the complete variable domain reads EAGVTQFPSHSVIEKGQTVTLRCDPISGHDNLYWYRRVMGKEIKFLLHFVKESKQDESGMPNNRFLAERTGGTYSTLKVQPAELEDSGVYFCASSPIAYEQYFGPGTRLTVT.

The CDR3 sequence is CATIQGSNYGYTF. In DNA, the CDR3 is TGTGCCACGATACAGGGCTCGAACTATGGCTACACCTTC. The chain has TRBV10-3 and TRBJ1-2, with a tentative D call TRBD1 (6 bases). The CDR3 covers 13 residues. Trimming took 10 bases from V and 2 from J, leaving 14 bases between them. From germline, CDR1 is ENHRY and CDR2 SYGVKD.

The chain is built from TRBV28 and TRBJ2-7, with 9 bases that match TRBD1. J lost 7 bases, V lost 1 base, and 8 bases had no gene match. The length of the CDR3 is 15 residues. Germline assignment: CDR1 MDHEN and CDR2 SYDVKM. CDR3 protein: CASSLSTGQGREQYF. The CDR3 DNA is TGTGCCAGCAGTTTATCCACCGGACAGGGGCGAGAGCAGTACTTC.

This rearrangement joins TRBV4-1 to TRBJ1-6; D is uncertain. There are 15 residues in the CDR3. CDR1 is MGHRA and CDR2 is YSYEKL in the germline V gene. V was clipped by 0 bases and J by 9 bases, with 12 bases between them. As DNA, the CDR3 is TGCGCCAGCAGCCAAGACCTCAATTATCGTTCACCCCTCCACTTT. It translates to CASSQDLNYRSPLHF.

CDR3 bases: TGTGCCACCGGGACTAGCGGGGCTTCCTACAATGAGCAGTTCTTC. It encodes CATGTSGASYNEQFF. The chain couples TRBV10-3 to TRBJ2-1, with TRBD2 matching over 13 bases. Germline V lookup: CDR1 ENHRY, CDR2 SYGVKD. V lost 10 bases to trimming and J lost 1 base; unmatched junction nucleotides: 4. CDR3 size: 15 residues.